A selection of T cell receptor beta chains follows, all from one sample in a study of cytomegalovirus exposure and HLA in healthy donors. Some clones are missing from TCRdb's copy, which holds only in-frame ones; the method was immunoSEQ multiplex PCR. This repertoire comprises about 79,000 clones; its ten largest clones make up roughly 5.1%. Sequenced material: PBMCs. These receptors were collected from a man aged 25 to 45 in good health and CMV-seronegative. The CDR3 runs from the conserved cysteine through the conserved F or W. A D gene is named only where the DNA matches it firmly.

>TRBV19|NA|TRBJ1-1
TGTGCCAGTAAAGAACAGATGAACACTGAAGCTTTCTTT
CASKEQMNTEAFF
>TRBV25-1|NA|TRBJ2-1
TGTGCCAGCAGTGAATCGGCCCTCCAGAGGGTTTCCTACAATGAGCAGTTCTTC
CASSESALQRVSYNEQFF
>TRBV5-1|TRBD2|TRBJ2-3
TGCGCCAGCAGCTGGGGGACTATAGGAGCAGATACGCAGTATTTT
CASSWGTIGADTQYF
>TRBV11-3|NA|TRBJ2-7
TGTGCCAGCAGCTTCGGAGGGAGGAGGGCTCCGTACTTC
CASSFGGRRAPYF
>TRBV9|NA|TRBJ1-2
TGTGCCAGCAGCGTAGGATCCGAACAGCCTAACTATGGCTACACCTTC
CASSVGSEQPNYGYTF
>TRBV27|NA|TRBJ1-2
TGTGCCAGCAGTCCCAGTTTATCTTATGGCTACACCTTC
CASSPSLSYGYTF
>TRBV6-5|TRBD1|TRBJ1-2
TGTGCCAGCAGACCCGGGACAGGGGTTTATGGCTACACCTTC
CASRPGTGVYGYTF
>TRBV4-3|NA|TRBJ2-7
TGCGCCAGCAGCCAAGGACCGGGACAAGCCTACGAGCAGTACTTC
CASSQGPGQAYEQYF
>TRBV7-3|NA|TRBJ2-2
TGTGCCAGCAGCCCGAACGGGGGGCGCAAGACCGGGGAGCTGTTTTTT
CASSPNGGRKTGELFF
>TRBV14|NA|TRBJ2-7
TGTGCCAGCAGCCAGCATACAGGGAGCGAGCAGTACTTC
CASSQHTGSEQYF
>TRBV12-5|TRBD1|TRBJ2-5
TGTGCTAGTGGTTTGACATGGACAGGGGGCCCGGGCGAGACCCAGTACTTC
CASGLTWTGGPGETQYF
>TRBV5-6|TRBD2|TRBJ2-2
TGTGCCAGCAGCTTGGTTTATAGCGGGGGGAAATCCGGGGAGCTGTTTTTT
CASSLVYSGGKSGELFF
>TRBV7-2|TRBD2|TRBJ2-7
TGTGCCAGCAGCTTAGTGGGGGGGAGCTCCTACGAGCAGTACTTC
CASSLVGGSSYEQYF
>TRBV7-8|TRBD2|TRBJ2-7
TGTGCCAGCAGCCACAGACTAGCGGGAAGGGAGCAGTACTTC
CASSHRLAGREQYF
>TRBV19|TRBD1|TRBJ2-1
TGTGCCAGTAGTCTAGGGACAGGGGCAAGAGGGAGTGAGCAGTTCTTC
CASSLGTGARGSEQFF
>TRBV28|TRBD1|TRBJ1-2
TGTGCCAGCAGTCCCGGGACAGCCGCGAACTATGGCTACACCTTC
CASSPGTAANYGYTF
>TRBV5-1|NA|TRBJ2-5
TGCGCCAGCAGCGACCGGACGGGACAAGAGACCCAGTACTTC
CASSDRTGQETQYF
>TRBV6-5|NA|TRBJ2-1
TGTGCCAGCACCCCGGACTGGGACAATGAGCAGTTCTTC
CASTPDWDNEQFF
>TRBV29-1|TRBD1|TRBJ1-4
TGCAGCGTCGGGGGACAGGGGGAAACTAATGAAAAACTGGTTTTT
CSVGGQGETNEKLVF
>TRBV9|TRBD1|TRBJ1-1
TGTGCCAGCAGCGCCTCAGGACAGGGATCCACTGAAGCTTTCTTT
CASSASGQGSTEAFF
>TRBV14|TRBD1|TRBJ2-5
TGTGCCAGCAGCTTCCGGGACAGGGGGCGTCAGACCCAGTACTTC
CASSFRDRGRQTQYF
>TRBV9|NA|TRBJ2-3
TGTGCCAGCAGCGAGGGACTCACCACAGATACGCAGTATTTT
CASSEGLTTDTQYF
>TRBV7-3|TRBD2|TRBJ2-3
TGTGCCAGCAGCCCGACTAGCGGGAGGGCTGGGGGGCAGTATTTT
CASSPTSGRAGGQYF
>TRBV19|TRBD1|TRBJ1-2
TGTGCCAGTAGTTCGGGACAGGCCTATGGCTACACCTTC
CASSSGQAYGYTF
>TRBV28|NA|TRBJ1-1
TGTGCCAGCAGTTTTCAGGGAGGCACTGAAGCTTTCTTT
CASSFQGGTEAFF
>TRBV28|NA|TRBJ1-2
TGTGCCAGCAGCACCGGGTCCCTTAACTATGGCTACACCTTC
CASSTGSLNYGYTF
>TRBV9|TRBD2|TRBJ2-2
TGTGCCAGCAGCTCCCTAGCGGGAACAGCCGGGGAGCTGTTTTTT
CASSSLAGTAGELFF
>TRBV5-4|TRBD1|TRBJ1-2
TGTGCCAGCAAACAGGGGGATTTTTTTAGCGGCTACACCTTC
CASKQGDFFSGYTF
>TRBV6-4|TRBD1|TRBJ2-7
TGTGCCAGCAGTGACTCTACTCCAGAACAGGGGCGGTACGAGCAGTACTTC
CASSDSTPEQGRYEQYF
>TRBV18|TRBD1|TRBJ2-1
TGTGCCAGCTCACCGATGACAGGGGCCCCCTACAATGAGCAGTTCTTC
CASSPMTGAPYNEQFF
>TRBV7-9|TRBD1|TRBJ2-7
TGTGCCAGCAGCCCCCTCCAGGCAGGGGGTGAGCAGTACTTC
CASSPLQAGGEQYF
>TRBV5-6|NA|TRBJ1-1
TGTGCCAGCAGCTTTATAGGGGGTACGAACACTGAAGCTTTCTTT
CASSFIGGTNTEAFF
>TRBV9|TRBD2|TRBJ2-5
TGTGCCAGCAGCGTAGGATTTAGTCTAGCGGGGGAGACCCAGTACTTC
CASSVGFSLAGETQYF
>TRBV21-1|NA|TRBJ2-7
TGTGCCAGCAGCAAAGAGGTGGGGCGATCCTACGAGCAGTACTTC
CASSKEVGRSYEQYF
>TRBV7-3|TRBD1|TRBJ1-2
TGTGCCAGCAGCAACCCGGACAGGGGGGGGATGGATGGCTACACCTTC
CASSNPDRGGMDGYTF
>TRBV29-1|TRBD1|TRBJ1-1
TGCAGCGTTGAGGCTTCAGGGGGGCTGAACACTGAAGCTTTCTTT
CSVEASGGLNTEAFF